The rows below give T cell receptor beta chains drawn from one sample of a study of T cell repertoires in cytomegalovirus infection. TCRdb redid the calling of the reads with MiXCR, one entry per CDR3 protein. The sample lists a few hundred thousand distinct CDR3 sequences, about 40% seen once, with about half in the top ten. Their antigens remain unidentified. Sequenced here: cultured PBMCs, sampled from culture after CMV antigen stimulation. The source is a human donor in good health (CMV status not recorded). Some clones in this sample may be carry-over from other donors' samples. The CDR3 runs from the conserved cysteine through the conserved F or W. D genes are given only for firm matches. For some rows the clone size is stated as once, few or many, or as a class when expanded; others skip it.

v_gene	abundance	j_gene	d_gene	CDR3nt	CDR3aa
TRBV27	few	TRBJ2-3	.	TGTGCCAGCAGACGCGGTCTCATCCCAGATACGCAGTATTTT	CASRRGLIPDTQYF
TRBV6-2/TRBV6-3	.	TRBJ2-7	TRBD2	TGTGCCAGCAGTTACGTCAGTGCGGGAGTCGACGAGCAGTACTTC	CASSYVSAGVDEQYF
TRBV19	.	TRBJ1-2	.	TGTGCCAGTAGGTTCAGGGACTATGGCTACACCTTC	CASRFRDYGYTF
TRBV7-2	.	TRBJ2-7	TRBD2	TGTGCCAGCAGCTTGGACCTTCTAGCGGGAGGGCGAGACGAGCAGTACTTC	CASSLDLLAGGRDEQYF
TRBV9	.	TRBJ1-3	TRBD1	TGTGCCAGCAGCGGCCTCGGACAGGGAACGACTGGAAACACCATATATTTT	CASSGLGQGTTGNTIYF
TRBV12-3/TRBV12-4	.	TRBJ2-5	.	TGTGCCAGCAGCATCCGGGGTCCCGTCCTCCAAGAGACCCAGTACTTC	CASSIRGPVLQETQYF
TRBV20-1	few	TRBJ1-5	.	TGCAGTGCTAGTAGTCAGCCTTATAGCAATCAGCCCCAGCATTTT	CSASSQPYSNQPQHF
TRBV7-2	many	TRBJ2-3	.	TGTGCCAGCAGCTTCTACTCCCGACAGGAGAGCACAGATACGCAGTATTTT	CASSFYSRQESTDTQYF
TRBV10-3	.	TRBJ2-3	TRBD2	TGTGCCATCAGTGAGAGGGGCGGGGGGGCCGCTTTATATACGCAGTATTTT	CAISERGGGAALYTQYF
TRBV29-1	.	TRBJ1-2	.	TGCAGCGCTCGGCGACAGACAAGACGCTATGGCTACACCTTC	CSARRQTRRYGYTF
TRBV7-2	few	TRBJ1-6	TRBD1	TGTGCCACCTGGGACAGCCTTGTTGCACCCCTCCACTTT	CATWDSLVAPLHF
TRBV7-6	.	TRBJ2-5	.	TGTCCCGGCAGCTTAGACCCAGCCCCCCGCGGAGAGACCCAGTACTTC	CPGSLDPAPRGETQYF
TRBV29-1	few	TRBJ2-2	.	TGCAGCGTCCCAGGCCCGAGTTCCTCCGGGGAGCTGTTTTTT	CSVPGPSSSGELFF
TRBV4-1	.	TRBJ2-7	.	TGCGCCAGCAGCCAAGAATCGCGGGGACTCTACGAGCAGTACTTC	CASSQESRGLYEQYF
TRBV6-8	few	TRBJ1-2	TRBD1	TGTGCCAGCAGTTCCCGGGACAGGGGGCTGTACCATGGCTACACCTTC	CASSSRDRGLYHGYTF
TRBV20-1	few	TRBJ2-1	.	TGCAGTGCCCCGGAGGCGCCTCAAGGAGATGAGCAGTTCTTC	CSAPEAPQGDEQFF
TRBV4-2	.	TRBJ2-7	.	TGTGCCAGCAGCCAAAGAGGGCGGGCCCACGAGCAGTACTTC	CASSQRGRAHEQYF
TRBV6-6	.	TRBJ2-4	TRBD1	TGTGCCAGCAGTGAGACAGGGGGCCGTGACATTCAGTACTTC	CASSETGGRDIQYF
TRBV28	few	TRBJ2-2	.	TGTGCCACCCGGGACACGAACACCGGGGAGCTGTTTTTT	CATRDTNTGELFF
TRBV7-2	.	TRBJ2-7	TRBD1	TGTGCCAGCAGCGTTACAGGGGGCTACGGCTACGAGCAGTACTTC	CASSVTGGYGYEQYF
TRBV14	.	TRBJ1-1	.	TGTGCCAGCAGCCAACGACATCTCGCTGAAGCTTTCTTT	CASSQRHLAEAFF
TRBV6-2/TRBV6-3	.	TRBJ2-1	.	TGTGCCAGCAGTTACGGACCTAGCTACAATGAGCAGTTCTTC	CASSYGPSYNEQFF
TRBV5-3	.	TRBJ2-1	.	TGTGCCAGCAGCTTGGAAATGACAGTTTACAATGAGCAGTTCTTC	CASSLEMTVYNEQFF
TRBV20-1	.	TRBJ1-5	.	TGCAGTGCTACCCACCCGGGCGGTATCGTGCCCCAGCATTTT	CSATHPGGIVPQHF
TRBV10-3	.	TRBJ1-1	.	TGTGCCTCTGGAGCGTACAGGAACACTGAAGCTTTCTTT	CASGAYRNTEAFF
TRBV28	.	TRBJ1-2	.	TGTGCCAGCAGTTCCACAACCCTACTCCTTCTCAGCTATGGCTACACCTTC	CASSSTTLLLLSYGYTF
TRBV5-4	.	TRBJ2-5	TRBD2	TGTGCCAGCAGCCCAGCGGGAGGCACGGGAGAGACCCAGTACTTC	CASSPAGGTGETQYF